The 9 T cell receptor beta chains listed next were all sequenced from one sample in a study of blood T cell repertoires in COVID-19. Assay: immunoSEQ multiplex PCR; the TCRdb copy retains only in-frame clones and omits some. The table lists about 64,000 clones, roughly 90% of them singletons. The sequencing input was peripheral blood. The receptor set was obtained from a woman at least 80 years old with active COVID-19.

Written as DNA, the CDR3 is TGTGCCAGCAGCTCCAGGACTAGCGGGAACCACCAAGAGACCCAGTACTTC. Translation gives CASSSRTSGNHQETQYF. V usage is TRBV5-6 and J usage is TRBJ2-5; 12 bases fit TRBD2. The CDR3 sequence is 17 residues long. Germline V gene data show CDR1 as SGHDT and CDR2 as YYEEEE. Trimming took 3 bases from V and 0 from J; bases not matched to a gene: 6. Combining the CDR3 with reference TRBV5-6 and TRBJ2-5 gives the whole variable domain DAGVTQSPTHLIKTRGQQVTLRCSPKSGHDTVSWYQQALGQGPQFIFQYYEEEERQRGNFPDRFSGHQFPNYSSELNVNALLLGDSALYLCASSSRTSGNHQETQYFGPGTRLLVL.

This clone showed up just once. The CDR3 coding sequence is TGTGCCAGCAGTAGCGGGGGCCTAAGCTCCTACGAGCAGTACGTC. Its protein is CASSSGGLSSYEQYV. The chain has TRBV28 and TRBJ2-7; 8 nucleotides match TRBD2. This CDR3 is 15 amino acids long. After removal of 5 bases from V and 0 bases from J, the junction contained 6 bases not matched to a gene. The V gene's germline CDR1 is MDHEN and CDR2 SYDVKM.

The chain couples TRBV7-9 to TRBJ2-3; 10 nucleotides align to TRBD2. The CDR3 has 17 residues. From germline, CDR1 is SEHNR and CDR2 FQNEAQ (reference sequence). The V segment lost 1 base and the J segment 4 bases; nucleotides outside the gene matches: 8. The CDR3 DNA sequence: TGTGCCAGCAGCTTAGATCTTAGCGGGGGGCCAGCAGATACGCAGTATTTT. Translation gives CASSLDLSGGPADTQYF.

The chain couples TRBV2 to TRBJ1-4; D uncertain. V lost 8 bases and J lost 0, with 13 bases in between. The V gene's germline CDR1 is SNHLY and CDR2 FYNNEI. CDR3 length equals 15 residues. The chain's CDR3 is CASSQLAATNEKLFF. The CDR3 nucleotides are TGTGCCAGCTCGCAACTAGCAGCAACTAATGAAAAACTGTTTTTT.

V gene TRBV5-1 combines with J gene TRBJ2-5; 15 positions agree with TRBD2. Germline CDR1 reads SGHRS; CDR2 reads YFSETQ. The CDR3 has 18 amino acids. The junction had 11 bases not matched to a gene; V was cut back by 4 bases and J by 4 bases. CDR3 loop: CASSPWTSGRAGGETQYF. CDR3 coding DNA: TGCGCCAGCAGCCCATGGACTAGCGGGAGGGCCGGAGGAGAGACCCAGTACTTC.

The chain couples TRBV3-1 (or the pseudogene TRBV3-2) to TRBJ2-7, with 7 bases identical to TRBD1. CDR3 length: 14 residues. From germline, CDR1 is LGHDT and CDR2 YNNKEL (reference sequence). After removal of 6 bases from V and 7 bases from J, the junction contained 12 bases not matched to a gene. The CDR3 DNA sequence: TGTGCCAGCAGACAGGCAGGGTTGACAGGGGAGCAGTACTTC. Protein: CASRQAGLTGEQYF.

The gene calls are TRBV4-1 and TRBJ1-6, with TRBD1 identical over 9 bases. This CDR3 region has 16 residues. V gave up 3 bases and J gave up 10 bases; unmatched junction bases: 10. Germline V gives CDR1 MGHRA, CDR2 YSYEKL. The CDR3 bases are TGCGCCAGCAGCCAGATACCGGGACAGGGAATATCACCCCTCCACTTT. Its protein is CASSQIPGQGISPLHF.

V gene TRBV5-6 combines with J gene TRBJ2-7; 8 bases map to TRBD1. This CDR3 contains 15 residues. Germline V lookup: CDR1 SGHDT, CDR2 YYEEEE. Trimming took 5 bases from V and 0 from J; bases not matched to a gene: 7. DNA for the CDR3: TGTGCCAGCAGTGCCGGGACAGGAGTCTCCTACGAGCAGTACTTC. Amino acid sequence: CASSAGTGVSYEQYF.

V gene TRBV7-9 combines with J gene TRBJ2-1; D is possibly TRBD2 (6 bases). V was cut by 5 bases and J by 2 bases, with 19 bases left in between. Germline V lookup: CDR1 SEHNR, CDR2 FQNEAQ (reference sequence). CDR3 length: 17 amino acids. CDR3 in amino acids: CASSPGRGSDAYNEQFF. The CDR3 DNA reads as TGTGCCAGCAGCCCCGGCCGGGGGTCGGACGCCTACAATGAGCAGTTCTTC.